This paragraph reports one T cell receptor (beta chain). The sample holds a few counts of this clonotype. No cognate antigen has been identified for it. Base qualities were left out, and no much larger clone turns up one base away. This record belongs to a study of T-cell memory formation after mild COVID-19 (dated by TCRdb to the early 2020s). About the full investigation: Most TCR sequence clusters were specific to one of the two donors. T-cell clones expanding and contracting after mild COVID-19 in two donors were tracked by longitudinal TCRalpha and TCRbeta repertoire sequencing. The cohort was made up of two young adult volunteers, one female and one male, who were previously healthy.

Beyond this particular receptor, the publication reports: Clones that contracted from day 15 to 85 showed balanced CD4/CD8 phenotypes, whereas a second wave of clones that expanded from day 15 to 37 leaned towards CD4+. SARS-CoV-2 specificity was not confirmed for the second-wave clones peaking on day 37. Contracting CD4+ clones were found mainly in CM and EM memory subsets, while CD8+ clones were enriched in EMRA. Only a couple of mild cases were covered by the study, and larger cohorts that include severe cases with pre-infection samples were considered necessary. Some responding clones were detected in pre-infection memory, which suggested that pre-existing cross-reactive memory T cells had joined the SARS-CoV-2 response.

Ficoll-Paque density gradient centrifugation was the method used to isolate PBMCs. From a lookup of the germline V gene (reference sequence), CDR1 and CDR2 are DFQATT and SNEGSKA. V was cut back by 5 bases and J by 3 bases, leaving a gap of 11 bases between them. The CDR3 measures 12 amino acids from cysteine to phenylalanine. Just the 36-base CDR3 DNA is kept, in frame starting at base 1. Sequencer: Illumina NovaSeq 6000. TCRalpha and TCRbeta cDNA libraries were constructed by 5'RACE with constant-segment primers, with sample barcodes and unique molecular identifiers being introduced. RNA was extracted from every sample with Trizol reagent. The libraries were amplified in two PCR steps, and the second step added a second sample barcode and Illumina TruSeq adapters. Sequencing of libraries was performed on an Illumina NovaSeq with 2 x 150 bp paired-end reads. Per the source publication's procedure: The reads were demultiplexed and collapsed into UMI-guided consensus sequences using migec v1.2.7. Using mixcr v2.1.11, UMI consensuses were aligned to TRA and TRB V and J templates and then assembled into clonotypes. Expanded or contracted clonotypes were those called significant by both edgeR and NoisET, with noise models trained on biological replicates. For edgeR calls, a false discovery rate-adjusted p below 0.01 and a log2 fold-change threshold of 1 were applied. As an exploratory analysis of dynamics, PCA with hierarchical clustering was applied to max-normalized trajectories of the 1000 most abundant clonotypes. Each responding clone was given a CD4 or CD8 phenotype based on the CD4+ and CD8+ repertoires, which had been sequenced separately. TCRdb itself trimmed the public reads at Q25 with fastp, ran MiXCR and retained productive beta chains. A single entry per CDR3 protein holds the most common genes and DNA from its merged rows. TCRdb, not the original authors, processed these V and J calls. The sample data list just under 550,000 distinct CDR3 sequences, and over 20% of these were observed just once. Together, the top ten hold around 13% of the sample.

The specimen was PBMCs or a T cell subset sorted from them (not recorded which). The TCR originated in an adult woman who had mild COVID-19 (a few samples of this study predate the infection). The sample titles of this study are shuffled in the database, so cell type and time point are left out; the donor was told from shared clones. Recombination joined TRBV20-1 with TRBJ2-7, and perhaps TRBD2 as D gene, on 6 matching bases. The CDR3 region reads CSALWGVYEQYF. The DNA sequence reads TGCAGTGCTCTTTGGGGGGTCTACGAGCAGTACTTC.